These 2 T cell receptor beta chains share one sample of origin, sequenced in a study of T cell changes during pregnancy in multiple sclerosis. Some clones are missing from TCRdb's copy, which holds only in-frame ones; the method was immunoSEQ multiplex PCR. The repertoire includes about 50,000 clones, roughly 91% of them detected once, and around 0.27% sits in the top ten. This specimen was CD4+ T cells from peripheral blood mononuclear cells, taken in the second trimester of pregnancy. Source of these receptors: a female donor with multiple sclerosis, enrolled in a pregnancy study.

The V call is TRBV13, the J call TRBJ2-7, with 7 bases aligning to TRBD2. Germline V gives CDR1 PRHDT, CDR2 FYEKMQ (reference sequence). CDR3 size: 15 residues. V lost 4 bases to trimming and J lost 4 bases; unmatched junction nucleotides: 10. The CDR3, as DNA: TGTGCCAGCAGCTCGCTCTTTGCGGGGGAATACGAGCAGTACTTC. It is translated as CASSSLFAGEYEQYF.

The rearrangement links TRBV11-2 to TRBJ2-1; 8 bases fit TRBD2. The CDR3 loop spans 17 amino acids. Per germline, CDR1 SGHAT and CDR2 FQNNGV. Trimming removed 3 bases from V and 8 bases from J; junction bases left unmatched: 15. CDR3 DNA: TGTGCCAGCAGCTTCCATCGACCGGGACTAGTGCGCCATGAGCAGTTCTTC. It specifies CASSFHRPGLVRHEQFF.